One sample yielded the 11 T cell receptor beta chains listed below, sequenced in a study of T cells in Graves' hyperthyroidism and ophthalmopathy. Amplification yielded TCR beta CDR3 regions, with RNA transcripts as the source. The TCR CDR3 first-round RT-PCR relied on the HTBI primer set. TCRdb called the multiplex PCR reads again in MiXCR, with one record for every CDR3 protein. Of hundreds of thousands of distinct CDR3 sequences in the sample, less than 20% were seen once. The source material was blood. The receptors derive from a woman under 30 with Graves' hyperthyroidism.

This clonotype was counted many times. The CDR3 protein is CASSLSYSSTDTQYF. CDR3 nucleotide sequence: TGTGCCAGCTCCCTGAGTTATTCTAGCACAGATACGCAGTATTTT. This rearrangement joins TRBV18 to TRBJ2-3; D is unresolved. CDR1 is KGHSH, CDR2 LQKENI, per germline. Trimming left V 6 bases short and J 0 bases short, with 13 bases between. This CDR3 is built from 15 residues.

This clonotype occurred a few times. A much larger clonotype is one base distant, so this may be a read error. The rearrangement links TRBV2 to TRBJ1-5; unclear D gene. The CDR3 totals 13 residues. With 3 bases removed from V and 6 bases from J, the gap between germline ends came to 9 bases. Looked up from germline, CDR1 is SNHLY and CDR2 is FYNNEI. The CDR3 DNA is TGTGCCAGCAGTGAGGTGGGTAGTCAGCCCCAGCATTTT. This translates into CASSEVGSQPQHF.

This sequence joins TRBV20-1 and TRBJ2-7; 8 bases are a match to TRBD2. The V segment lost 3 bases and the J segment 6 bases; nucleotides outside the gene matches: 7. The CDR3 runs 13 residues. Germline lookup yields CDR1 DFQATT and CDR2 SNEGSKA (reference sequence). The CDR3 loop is CSASPLAGGEQYF. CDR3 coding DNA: TGCAGTGCTAGCCCCCTGGCGGGGGGCGAGCAGTACTTC.

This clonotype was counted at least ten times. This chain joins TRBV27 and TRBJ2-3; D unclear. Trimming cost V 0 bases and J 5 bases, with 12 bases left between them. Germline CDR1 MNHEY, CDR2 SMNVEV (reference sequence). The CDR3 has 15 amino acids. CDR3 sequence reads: CASSLSLGLGDTQYF. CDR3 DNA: TGTGCCAGCAGTTTATCTCTAGGGTTGGGAGATACGCAGTATTTT.

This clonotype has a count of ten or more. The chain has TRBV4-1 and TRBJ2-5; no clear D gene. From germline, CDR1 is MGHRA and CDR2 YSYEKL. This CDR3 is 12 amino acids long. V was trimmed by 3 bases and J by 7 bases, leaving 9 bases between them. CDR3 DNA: TGCGCCAGCAGCCAGGGGTCAGGGACCCAGTACTTC. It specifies CASSQGSGTQYF.

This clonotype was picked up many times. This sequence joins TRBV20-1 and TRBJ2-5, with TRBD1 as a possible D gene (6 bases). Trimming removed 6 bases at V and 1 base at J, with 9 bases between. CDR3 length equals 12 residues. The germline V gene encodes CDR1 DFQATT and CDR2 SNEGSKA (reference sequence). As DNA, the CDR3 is TGCAGTGCAGGACAGAGCCAAGAGACCCAGTACTTC. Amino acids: CSAGQSQETQYF.

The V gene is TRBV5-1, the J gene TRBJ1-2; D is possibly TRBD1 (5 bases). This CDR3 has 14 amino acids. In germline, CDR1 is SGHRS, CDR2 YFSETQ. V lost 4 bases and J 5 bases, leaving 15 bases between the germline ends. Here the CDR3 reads CASSPLSPGYGYTF. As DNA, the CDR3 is TGCGCCAGCAGCCCCTTATCACCAGGGTATGGCTACACCTTC.

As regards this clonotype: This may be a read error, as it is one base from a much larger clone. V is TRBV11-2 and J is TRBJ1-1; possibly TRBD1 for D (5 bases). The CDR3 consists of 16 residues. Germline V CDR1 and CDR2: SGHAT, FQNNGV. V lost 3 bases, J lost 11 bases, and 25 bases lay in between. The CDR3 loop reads CASSLSTGAKGSEAFF. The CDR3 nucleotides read TGTGCCAGCAGCTTGTCCACCGGGGCTAAGGGAAGTGAGGCTTTCTTT.

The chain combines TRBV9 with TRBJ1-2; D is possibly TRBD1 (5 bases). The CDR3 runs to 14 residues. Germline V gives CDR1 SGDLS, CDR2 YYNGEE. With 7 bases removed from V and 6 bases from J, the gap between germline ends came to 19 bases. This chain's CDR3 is CASGETGRADGYTF. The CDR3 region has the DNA TGTGCCAGCGGCGAAACGGGCAGGGCGGATGGCTACACCTTC.

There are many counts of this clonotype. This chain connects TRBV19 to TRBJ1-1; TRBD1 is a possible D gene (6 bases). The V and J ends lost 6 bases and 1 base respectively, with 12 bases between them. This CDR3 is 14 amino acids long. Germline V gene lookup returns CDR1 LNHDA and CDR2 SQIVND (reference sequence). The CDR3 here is CASRPGHTNTEAFF. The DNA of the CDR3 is TGTGCCAGTAGGCCGGGACATACGAACACTGAAGCTTTCTTT.

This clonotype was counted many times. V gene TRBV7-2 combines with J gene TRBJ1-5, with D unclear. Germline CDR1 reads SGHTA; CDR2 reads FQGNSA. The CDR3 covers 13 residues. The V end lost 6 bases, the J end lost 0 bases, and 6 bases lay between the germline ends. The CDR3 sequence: CASRAYSNQPQHF. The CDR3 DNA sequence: TGTGCCAGCAGAGCTTATAGCAATCAGCCCCAGCATTTT.